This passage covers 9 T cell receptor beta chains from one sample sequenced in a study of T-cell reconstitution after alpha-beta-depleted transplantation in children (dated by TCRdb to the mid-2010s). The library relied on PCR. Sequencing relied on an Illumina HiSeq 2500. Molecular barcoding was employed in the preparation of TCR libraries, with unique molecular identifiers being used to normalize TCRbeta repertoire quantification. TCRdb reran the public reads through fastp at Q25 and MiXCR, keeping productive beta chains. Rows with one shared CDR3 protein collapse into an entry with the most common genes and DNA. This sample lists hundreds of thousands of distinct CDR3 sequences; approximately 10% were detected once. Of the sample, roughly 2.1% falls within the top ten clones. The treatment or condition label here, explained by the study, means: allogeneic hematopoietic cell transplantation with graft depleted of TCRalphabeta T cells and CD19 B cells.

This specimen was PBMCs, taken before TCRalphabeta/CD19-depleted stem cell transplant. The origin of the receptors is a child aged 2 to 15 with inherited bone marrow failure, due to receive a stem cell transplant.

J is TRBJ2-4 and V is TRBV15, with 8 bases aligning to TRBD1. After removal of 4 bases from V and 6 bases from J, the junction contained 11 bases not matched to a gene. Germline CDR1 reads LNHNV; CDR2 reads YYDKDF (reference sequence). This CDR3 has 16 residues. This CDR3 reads CATSITRTGMTNIQYF. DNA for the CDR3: TGTGCCACCAGCATCACCCGGACAGGGATGACAAACATTCAGTACTTC.

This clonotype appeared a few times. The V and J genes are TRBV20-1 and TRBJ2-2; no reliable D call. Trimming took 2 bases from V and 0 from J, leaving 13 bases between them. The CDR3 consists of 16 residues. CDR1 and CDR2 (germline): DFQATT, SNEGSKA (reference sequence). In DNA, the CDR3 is TGCAGTGCTAGAACGCTCGACACTGCGAACACCGGGGAGCTGTTTTTT. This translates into CSARTLDTANTGELFF.

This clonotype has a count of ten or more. The CDR3 sequence is CASSQVPDTQYF. DNA for the CDR3: TGTGCCAGCAGCCAAGTTCCAGATACGCAGTATTTT. The chain employs TRBV14 and TRBJ2-3; D ambiguous. The germline V and J ends were trimmed by 1 base and 4 bases, with 3 bases remaining between them. The CDR3 spans 12 residues. Germline loops: CDR1 SGHDN, CDR2 FVKESK.

CDR3 protein: CSVEGIGAFF. The CDR3 DNA reads as TGCAGCGTTGAAGGGATCGGGGCTTTCTTT. The gene calls are TRBV29-1 and TRBJ1-1; D is ambiguous. From germline, CDR1 is SQVTM and CDR2 ANQGSEA. The CDR3 runs to 10 residues. Trimming left V 1 base short and J 11 bases short, with 8 bases between.

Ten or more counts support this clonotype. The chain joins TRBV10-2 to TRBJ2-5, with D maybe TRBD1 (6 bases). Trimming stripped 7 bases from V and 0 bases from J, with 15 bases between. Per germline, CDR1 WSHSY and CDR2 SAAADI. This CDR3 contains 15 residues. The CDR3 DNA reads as TGCGCCAGCACCCCAGGGGTCCAGTACCAAGAGACCCAGTACTTC. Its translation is CASTPGVQYQETQYF.

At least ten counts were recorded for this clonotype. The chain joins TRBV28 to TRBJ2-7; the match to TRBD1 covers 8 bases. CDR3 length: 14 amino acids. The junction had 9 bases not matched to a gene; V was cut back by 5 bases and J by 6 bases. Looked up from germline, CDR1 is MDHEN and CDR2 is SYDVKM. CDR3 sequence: CASSPRQGTGEQYF. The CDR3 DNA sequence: TGTGCCAGCAGTCCCCGACAGGGGACGGGCGAGCAGTACTTC.

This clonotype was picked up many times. The CDR3 nucleotides are TGTGCCAGCAGTTACGGGGTCTACAATGAGCAGTTCTTC. The encoded protein is CASSYGVYNEQFF. The chain couples TRBV6-6 to TRBJ2-1; D uncertain. CDR1 MNHNY and CDR2 SVGAGI come from the germline V gene (reference sequence). Trimming shortened V by 2 bases and J by 3 bases, and 5 bases separated the two germline ends. The CDR3 totals 13 residues.

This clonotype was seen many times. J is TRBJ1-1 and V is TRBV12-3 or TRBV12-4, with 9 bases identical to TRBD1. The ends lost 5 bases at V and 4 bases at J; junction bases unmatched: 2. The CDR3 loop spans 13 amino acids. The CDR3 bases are TGTGCCAGCAGTCGACAGGGGGGCACTGAAGCTTTCTTT. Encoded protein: CASSRQGGTEAFF.

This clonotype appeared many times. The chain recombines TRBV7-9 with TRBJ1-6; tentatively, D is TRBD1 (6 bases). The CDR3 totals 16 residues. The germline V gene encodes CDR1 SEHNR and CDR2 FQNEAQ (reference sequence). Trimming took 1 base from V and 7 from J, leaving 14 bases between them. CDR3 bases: TGTGCCAGCAGCTTAGTCTCTCCAGGGGTCAATTCACCCCTCCACTTT. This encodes CASSLVSPGVNSPLHF.